The following is a TCR beta chain sequence with its context. CDR3 length: 17 residues. Germline CDR1 reads LGHNA; CDR2 reads YNFKEQ. V lost 0 bases to trimming and J lost 5 bases, with 17 bases between them. Produced via immunoSEQ multiplex PCR; TCRdb's table is partial and in-frame only. The sample carries about 1.1 million clones, 60% to 80% recorded once. This specimen comes from a study of shared clonotypes between healthy human individuals. This chain uses TRBV4-2 with TRBJ1-5; tentative D call: TRBD1 (6 bases). Sequencing was performed on memory CD4+ T cells from PBMCs. The subset was: CD45RA-negative fraction. This clonotype originated in a man aged 18 to 30 in good health. Some clones in this sample may be carry-over from other donors' samples. The CDR3 protein is CASSQDGAGAQDQPQHF. In DNA form, the CDR3 reads TGTGCCAGCAGCCAAGATGGGGCAGGGGCGCAAGATCAGCCCCAGCATTTT.